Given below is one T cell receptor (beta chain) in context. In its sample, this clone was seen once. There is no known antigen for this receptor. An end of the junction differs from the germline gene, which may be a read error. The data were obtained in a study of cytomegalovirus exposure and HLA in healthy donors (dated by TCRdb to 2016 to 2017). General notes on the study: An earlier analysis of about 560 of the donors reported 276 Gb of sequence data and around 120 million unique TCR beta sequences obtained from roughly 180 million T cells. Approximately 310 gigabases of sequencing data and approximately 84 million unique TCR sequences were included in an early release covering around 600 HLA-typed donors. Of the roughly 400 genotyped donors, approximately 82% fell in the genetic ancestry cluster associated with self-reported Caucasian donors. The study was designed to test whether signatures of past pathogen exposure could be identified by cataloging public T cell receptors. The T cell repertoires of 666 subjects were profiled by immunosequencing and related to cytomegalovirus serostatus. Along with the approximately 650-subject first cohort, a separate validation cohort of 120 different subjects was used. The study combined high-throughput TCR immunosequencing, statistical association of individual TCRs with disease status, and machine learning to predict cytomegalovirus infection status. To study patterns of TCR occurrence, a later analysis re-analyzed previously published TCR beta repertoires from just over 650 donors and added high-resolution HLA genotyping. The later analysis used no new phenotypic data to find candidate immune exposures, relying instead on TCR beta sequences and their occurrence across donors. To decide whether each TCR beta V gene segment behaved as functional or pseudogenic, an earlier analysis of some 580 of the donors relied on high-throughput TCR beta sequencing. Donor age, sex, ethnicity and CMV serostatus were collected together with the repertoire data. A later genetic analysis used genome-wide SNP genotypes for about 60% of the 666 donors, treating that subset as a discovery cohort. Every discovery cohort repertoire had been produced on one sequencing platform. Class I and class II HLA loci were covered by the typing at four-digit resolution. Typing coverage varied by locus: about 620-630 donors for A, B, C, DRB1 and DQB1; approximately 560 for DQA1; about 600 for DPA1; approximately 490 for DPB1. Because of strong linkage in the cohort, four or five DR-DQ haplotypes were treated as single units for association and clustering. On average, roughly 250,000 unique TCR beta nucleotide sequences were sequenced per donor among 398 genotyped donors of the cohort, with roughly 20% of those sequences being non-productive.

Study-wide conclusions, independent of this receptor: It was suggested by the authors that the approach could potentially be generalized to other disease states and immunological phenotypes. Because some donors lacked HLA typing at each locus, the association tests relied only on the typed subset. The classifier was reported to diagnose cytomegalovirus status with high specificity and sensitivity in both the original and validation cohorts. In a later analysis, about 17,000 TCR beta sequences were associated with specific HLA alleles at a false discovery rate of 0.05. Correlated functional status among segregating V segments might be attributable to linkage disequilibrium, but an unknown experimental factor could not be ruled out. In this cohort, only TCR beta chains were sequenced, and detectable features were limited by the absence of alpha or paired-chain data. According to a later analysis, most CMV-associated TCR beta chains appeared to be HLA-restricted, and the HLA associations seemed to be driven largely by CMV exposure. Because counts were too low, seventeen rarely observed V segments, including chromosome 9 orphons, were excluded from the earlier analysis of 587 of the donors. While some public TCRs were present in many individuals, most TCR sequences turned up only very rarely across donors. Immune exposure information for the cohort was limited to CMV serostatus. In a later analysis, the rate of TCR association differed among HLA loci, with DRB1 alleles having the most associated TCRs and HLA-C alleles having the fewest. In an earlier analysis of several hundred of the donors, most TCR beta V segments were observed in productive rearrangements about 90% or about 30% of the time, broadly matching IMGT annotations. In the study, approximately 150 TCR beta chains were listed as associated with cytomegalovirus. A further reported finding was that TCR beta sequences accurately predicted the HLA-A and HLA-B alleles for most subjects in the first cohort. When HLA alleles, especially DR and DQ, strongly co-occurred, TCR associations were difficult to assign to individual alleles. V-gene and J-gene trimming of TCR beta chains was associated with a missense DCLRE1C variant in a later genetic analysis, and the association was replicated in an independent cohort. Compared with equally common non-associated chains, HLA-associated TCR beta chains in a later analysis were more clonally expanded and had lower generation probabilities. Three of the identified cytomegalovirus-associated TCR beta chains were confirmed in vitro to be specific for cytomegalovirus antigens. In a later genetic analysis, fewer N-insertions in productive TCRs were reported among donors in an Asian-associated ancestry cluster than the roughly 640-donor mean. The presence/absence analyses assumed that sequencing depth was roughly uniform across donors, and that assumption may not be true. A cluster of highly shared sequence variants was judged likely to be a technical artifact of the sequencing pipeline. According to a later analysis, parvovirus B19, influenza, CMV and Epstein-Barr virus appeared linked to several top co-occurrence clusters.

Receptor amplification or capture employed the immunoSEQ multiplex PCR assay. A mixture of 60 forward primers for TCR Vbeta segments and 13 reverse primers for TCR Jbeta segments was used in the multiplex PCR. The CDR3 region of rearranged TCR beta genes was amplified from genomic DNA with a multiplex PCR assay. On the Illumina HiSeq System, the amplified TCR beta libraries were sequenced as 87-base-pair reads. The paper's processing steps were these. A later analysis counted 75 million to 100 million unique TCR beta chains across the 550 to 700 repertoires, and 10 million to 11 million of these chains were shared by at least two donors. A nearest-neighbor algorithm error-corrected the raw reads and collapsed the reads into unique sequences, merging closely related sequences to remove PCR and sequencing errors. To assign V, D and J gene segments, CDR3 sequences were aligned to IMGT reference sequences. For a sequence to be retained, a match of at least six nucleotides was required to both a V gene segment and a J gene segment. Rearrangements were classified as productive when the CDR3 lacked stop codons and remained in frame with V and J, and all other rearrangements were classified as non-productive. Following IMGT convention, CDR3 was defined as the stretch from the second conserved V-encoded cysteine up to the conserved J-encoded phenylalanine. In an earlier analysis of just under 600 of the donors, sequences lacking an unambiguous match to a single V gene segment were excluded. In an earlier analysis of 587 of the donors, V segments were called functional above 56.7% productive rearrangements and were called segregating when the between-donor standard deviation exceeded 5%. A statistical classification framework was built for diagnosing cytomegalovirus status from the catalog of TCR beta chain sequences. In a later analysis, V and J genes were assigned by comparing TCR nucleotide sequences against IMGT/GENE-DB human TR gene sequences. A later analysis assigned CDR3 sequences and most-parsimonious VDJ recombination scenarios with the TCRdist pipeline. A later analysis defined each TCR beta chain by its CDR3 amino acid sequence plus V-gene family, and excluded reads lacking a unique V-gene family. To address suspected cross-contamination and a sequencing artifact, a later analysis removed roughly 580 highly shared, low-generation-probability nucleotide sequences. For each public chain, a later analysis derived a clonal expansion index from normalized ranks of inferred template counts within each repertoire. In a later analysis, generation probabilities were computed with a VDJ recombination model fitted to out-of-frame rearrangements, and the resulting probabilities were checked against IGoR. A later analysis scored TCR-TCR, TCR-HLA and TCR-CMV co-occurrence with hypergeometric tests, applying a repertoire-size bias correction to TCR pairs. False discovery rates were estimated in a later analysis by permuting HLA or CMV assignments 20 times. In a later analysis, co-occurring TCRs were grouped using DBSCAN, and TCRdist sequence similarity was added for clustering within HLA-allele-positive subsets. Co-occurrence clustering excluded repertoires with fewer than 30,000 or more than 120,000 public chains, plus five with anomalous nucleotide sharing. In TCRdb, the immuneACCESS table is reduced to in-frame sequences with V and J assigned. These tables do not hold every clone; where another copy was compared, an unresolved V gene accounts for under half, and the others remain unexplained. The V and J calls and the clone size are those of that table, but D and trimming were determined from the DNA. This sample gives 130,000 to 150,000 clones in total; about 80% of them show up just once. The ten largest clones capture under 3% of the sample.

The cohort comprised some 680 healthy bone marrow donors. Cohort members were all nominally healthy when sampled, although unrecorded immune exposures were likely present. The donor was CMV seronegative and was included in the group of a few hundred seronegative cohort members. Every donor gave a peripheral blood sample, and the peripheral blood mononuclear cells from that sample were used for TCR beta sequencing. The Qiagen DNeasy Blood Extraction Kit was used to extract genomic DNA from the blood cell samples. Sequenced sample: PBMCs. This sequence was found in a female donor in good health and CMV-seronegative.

The DNA sequence follows: TGTTCCAGCAGCCCATGGACAGGCCTCTCTGGAAACACCATATATTTT. This encodes CSSSPWTGLSGNTIYF. Rearrangement joined TRBV7-9 to TRBJ1-3, and 7 bases in between align with TRBD1. The CDR3 sequence holds 16 residues, the cysteine and phenylalanine included. Just CDR3 DNA is preserved here, 48 bases in frame from base 1. The CDR1 and CDR2 encoded by the germline V gene (reference sequence) are SEHNR and FQNEAQ.